This T cell receptor (beta chain) was captured by sequencing in a study of CXCR3-negative and CXCR3-positive naive CD8 T cells. Regarding the study as a whole: Partly lower CXCR3 expression followed cryopreservation, and most assays relied on fresh PBMCs. When CXCR3-positive naive cells were set against CXCR3-negative naive cells, the former had more hydrophobic TRB CDR3s. In both naive subsets diversity was comparably high, whereas memory CD8+ cells showed much lower diversity. Naive subsets did not differ in surface CD5, and the authors estimated TCR strength using properties of the TRB CDR3.

CDR3 length: 14 residues. Per the germline V gene, CDR1 is SGHRS and CDR2 is YFSETQ. On this clonotype itself: The antigen is not known.

5' RACE that incorporated UMI labels was used to prepare the TRB cDNA libraries. With the 5' RACE reads reprocessed, TCRdb shows one record per CDR3 protein and no DNA. Reported are some 85,000 distinct CDR3 sequences; the ten largest clones contain 0.53%. Naive cells were sorted as CD45RO-, CCR7+, CD27+ and CD95-. This TCR derives from a human donor in good health. Some clones in this sample may be carry-over from other donors' samples. The rearrangement joins TRBV5-1 to TRBJ2-7; TCRdb reports TRBD1, a call that lacks DNA to check it against. The sample was naive CXCR3+ CD8+ T cells from blood. This sample's subset: CD45RO-CCR7+CD27+CD95- naive CD8+ T cells expressing CXCR3 (TNR3+). CDR3 loop: CASRFGQGAGEQYF.